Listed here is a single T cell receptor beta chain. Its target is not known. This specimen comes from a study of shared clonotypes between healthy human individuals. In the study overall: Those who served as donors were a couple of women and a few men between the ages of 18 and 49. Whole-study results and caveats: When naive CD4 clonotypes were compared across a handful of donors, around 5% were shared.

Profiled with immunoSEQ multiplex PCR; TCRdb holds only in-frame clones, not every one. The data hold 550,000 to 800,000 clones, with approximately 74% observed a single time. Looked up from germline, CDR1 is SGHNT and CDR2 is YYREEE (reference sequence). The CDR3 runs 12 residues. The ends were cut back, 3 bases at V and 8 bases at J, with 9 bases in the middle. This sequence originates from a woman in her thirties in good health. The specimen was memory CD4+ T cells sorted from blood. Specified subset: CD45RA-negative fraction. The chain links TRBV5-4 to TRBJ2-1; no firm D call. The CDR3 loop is CASSSPADEQFF. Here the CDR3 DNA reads TGTGCCAGCAGCTCCCCTGCGGATGAGCAGTTCTTC.